Below, one T cell receptor beta chain is given with its context. Its antigen is not identified. This entry belongs to a study of a mutant IDH1 vaccine in newly diagnosed glioma. Background on the study: Among treated patients, 62.5% were male and about 40% female, and mean age was about 39 years. Most patients had received both radiotherapy and temozolomide, the prior options being radiotherapy, temozolomide, or both.

CDR1 is LNHDA, CDR2 SQIVND, per germline (reference sequence). The CDR3 length is 13 residues. Trimming removed 5 bases at V and 3 bases at J, with 10 bases between. Whole-study findings and limits: Pseudoprogression seemed unrelated to changes in top peripheral T cell clonotypes.

Time point reported: baseline, week 1 (first vaccination visit). As for treatment: pre-vaccination baseline after standard-of-care therapy. The astrocytomas were IDH1-mutant, ATRX-negative, and WHO grade 3 or 4. Libraries were prepared by immunoSEQ multiplex PCR; TCRdb keeps only in-frame clonotypes and omits some of them. The sample carries roughly 25,000 clones, just over 90% recorded once. The sequence derives from a man in his forties or fifties with glioma. The sample here was PBMCs, taken from a glioma patient treated with radiotherapy, temozolomide or both. The J gene is TRBJ2-5, the V gene TRBV19, with TRBD1 as a possible D gene (5 bases). The chain's CDR3 is CASSSYRKETQYF. The CDR3 region has the DNA TGTGCCAGTAGTTCATACAGGAAAGAGACCCAGTACTTC.